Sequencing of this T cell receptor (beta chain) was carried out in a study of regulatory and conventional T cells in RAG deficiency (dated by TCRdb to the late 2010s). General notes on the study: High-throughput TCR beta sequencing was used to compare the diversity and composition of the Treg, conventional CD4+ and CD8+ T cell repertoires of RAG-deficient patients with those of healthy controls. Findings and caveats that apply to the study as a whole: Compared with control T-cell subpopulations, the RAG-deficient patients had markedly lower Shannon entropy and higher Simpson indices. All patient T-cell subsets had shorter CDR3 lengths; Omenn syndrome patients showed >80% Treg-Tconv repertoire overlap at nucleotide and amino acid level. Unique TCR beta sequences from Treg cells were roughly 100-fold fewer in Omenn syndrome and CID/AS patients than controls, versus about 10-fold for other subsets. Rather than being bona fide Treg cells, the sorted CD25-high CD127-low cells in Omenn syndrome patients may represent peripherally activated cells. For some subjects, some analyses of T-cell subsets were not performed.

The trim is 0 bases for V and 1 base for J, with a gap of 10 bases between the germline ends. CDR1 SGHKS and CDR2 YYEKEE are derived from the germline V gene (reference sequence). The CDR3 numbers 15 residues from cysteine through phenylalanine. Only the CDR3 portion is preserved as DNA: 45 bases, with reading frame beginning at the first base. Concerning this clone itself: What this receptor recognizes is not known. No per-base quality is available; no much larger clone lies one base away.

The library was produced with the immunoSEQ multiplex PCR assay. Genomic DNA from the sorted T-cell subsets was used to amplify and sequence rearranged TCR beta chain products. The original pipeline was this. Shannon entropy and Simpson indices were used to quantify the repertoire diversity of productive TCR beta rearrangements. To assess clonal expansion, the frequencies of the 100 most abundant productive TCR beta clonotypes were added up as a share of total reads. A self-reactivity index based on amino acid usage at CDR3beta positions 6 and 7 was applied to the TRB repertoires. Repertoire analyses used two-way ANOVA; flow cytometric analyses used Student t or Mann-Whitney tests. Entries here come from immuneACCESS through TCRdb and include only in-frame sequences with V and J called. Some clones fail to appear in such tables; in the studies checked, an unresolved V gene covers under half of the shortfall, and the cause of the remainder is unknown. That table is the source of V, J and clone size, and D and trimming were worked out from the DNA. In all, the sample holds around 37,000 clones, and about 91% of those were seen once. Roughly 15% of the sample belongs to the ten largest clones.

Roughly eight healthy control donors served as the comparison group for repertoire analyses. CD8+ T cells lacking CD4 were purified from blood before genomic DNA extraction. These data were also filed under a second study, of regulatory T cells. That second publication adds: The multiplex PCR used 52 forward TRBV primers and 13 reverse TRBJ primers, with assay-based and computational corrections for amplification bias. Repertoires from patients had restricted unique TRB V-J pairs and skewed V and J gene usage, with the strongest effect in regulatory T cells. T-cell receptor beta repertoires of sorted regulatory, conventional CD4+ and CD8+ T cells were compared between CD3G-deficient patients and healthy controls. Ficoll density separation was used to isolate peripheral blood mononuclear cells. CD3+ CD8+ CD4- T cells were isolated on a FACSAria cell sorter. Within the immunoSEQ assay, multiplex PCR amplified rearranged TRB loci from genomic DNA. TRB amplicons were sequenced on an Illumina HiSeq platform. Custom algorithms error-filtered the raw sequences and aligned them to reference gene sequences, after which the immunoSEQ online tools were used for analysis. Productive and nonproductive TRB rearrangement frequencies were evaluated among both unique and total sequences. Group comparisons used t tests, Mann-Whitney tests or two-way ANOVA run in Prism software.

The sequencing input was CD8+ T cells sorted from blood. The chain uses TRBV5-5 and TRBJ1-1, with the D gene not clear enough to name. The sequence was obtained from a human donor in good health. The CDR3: CASSLELAGNTEAFF. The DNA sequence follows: TGTGCCAGCAGCTTGGAGTTAGCCGGGAACACTGAAGCTTTCTTT.